The 8 T cell receptor beta chains listed next were all sequenced from one sample in a study of cytomegalovirus exposure and HLA in healthy donors. It was with 60 Vbeta and 13 Jbeta primers that the PCR ran. Assay: immunoSEQ multiplex PCR; the TCRdb copy retains only in-frame clones and omits some. The table records over 100,000 clones, 80% to 85% of them present only once. Material for sequencing was PBMCs. Every receptor here comes from a man aged 25 to 40 in good health and CMV-seropositive.

The chain couples TRBV10-3 to TRBJ1-3, with D perhaps matching TRBD1 (5 bases). V dropped 8 bases and J dropped 0 bases, with 8 bases sitting between them. Looked up from germline, CDR1 is ENHRY and CDR2 is SYGVKD. The CDR3 contains 13 residues. The CDR3 coding sequence is TGTGCCATCGGGGCAGTCTCTGGAAACACCATATATTTT. This gives the protein CAIGAVSGNTIYF.

The V gene is TRBV2, the J gene TRBJ2-7; D might be TRBD2 (6 bases). Trimming removed 5 bases from V and 6 bases from J, with 14 bases in between. There are 13 residues in the CDR3. CDR1 is SNHLY, CDR2 FYNNEI, per germline. The DNA of the CDR3 is TGTGCCAGCAGTCTGACGGGAGAGGGCGAGCAGTACGTC. This codes for CASSLTGEGEQYV.

This clone was seen only once. The rearrangement joins TRBV5-4 to TRBJ2-3, with D possibly matching TRBD2 (5 bases). CDR3 length equals 16 residues. The ends were cut back, 4 bases at V and 2 bases at J, with 17 bases in the middle. CDR1 is SGHNT and CDR2 is YYREEE in the germline V gene (reference sequence). CDR3 residues: CASSPDAQTNTDTQYF. The CDR3 DNA is TGTGCCAGCAGCCCGGATGCCCAGACTAACACAGATACGCAGTATTTT.

As for this clone: The same CDR3 also results from other DNA sequences found in this sample. The chain links TRBV4-1 to TRBJ1-4, with unresolved D. Germline lookup yields CDR1 MGHRA and CDR2 YSYEKL. The CDR3 covers 14 residues. V gave up 1 base and J gave up 8 bases, with 11 bases separating them. The CDR3 sequence: CASSQVGGREKLFF. The CDR3 DNA reads TGCGCCAGCAGCCAAGTCGGAGGACGGGAAAAACTGTTTTTT.

This chain uses TRBV5-4 with TRBJ2-5, with 8 bases identical to TRBD1. V lost 0 bases to trimming and J lost 2 bases; unmatched junction nucleotides: 6. This CDR3 has 16 amino acids. The germline V gene encodes CDR1 SGHNT and CDR2 YYREEE (reference sequence). Written as DNA, the CDR3 is TGTGCCAGCAGCTTGGGGAGGACAGGGTCGCAAGAGACCCAGTACTTC. This codes for CASSLGRTGSQETQYF.

This chain joins TRBV9 and TRBJ2-1; the D gene is possibly TRBD1 (5 bases). Trimming took 2 bases from V and 4 from J, leaving 10 bases between them. The CDR3 loop spans 14 amino acids. Germline V lookup: CDR1 SGDLS, CDR2 YYNGEE. The CDR3 nucleotides read TGTGCCAGCAGCGTCATAGACAGTTACAATGAGCAGTTCTTC. Residues: CASSVIDSYNEQFF.

The genes are TRBV21-1 and TRBJ2-7; TRBD2 was called by the table and not checked on the DNA. TRBV21-1 is designated a pseudogene. This CDR3 region has 17 residues. CDR3 sequence: CASIRTAGDGSFHEQYV. In DNA, the CDR3 is TGTGCCAGCATACGCACCGCGGGCGACGGGAGCTTCCACGAGCAGTACGTC.

The rearrangement uses TRBV6-4 and TRBJ2-2; 7 nucleotides align to TRBD1. The CDR3 covers 14 residues. V trimming: 3 bases; J trimming: 3 bases; junction bases outside the gene matches: 1. The germline gives CDR1 MRHNA, CDR2 SNTAGT. The CDR3 DNA follows: TGTGCCAGCAGTGAGGGACAGCACACCGGGGAGCTGTTTTTT. Encoded protein: CASSEGQHTGELFF.